Listed below are T cell receptor beta chains from one sample, sequenced in a study of OX40 agonist ivuxolimab in advanced cancers. Libraries were prepared by immunoSEQ multiplex PCR; TCRdb keeps only in-frame clonotypes and omits some of them. The sample lists fewer than 70,000 clones, roughly 89% occurring once. The specimen was CD4+ or CD8+ T cells sorted from blood, collected in a trial of the OX40 agonist ivuxolimab. The receptors were sampled from an adult with an advanced solid tumor such as melanoma, head and neck, liver or kidney cancer. Both conserved end residues are part of each CDR3. Fields, in order: V gene, J gene, CDR3 protein.

v_gene: TRBV6-4
j_gene: TRBJ2-7
CDR3aa: CASSRDRSYEQYF

v_gene: TRBV18
j_gene: TRBJ1-6
CDR3aa: CASSPGLDSPLHF

v_gene: TRBV6-1
j_gene: TRBJ1-3
CDR3aa: CASSATDSGNTIYF

v_gene: TRBV7-2
j_gene: TRBJ1-2
CDR3aa: CASSLAVRVEGYTF

v_gene: TRBV2
j_gene: TRBJ1-1
CDR3aa: CASSRIKNTEAFF

v_gene: TRBV5-1
j_gene: TRBJ2-1
CDR3aa: CASSLGDRGNEQFF

v_gene: TRBV7-2
j_gene: TRBJ2-3
CDR3aa: CASSFGAGGFTDTQYF

v_gene: TRBV4-3
j_gene: TRBJ1-3
CDR3aa: CASSQELGIISPNTIYF

v_gene: TRBV27
j_gene: TRBJ2-7
CDR3aa: CASSSYRGSEQYF

v_gene: TRBV5-1
j_gene: TRBJ1-2
CDR3aa: CASSLRYGSLYGYTF

v_gene: TRBV4-1
j_gene: TRBJ1-2
CDR3aa: CASSQLADYYGYTF

v_gene: TRBV6-6
j_gene: TRBJ2-7
CDR3aa: CASKPGLASYEQYF

v_gene: TRBV4-1
j_gene: TRBJ1-2
CDR3aa: CASSQGTNYGYTF

v_gene: TRBV2
j_gene: TRBJ2-3
CDR3aa: CASGNLVDTQYF

v_gene: TRBV19
j_gene: TRBJ1-6
CDR3aa: CASKSTGGNNSPLHF

v_gene: TRBV25-1
j_gene: TRBJ1-2
CDR3aa: CASSEPGRDYGYTF

v_gene: TRBV5-1
j_gene: TRBJ2-1
CDR3aa: CASSPPAESSYNEQFF

v_gene: TRBV6-5
j_gene: TRBJ1-3
CDR3aa: CASSAGLKGNTIYF

v_gene: TRBV10-3
j_gene: TRBJ1-1
CDR3aa: CAISPNLNTEAFF

v_gene: TRBV6-5
j_gene: TRBJ2-7
CDR3aa: CASSRTSGIIYEQYF

v_gene: TRBV4-1
j_gene: TRBJ2-5
CDR3aa: CASSHPGGGPRQETQYF

v_gene: TRBV7-2
j_gene: TRBJ1-1
CDR3aa: CASSPQGIDTEAFF

v_gene: TRBV4-2
j_gene: TRBJ1-1
CDR3aa: CASSQAWQGGTEAFF

v_gene: TRBV18
j_gene: TRBJ2-3
CDR3aa: CASSRRTGGTDTQYF

v_gene: TRBV7-9
j_gene: TRBJ2-2
CDR3aa: CASSRTLPNTGELFF

v_gene: TRBV11-1
j_gene: TRBJ2-1
CDR3aa: CASSVNNEQFF

v_gene: TRBV7-2
j_gene: TRBJ1-3
CDR3aa: CASSLAGNTIYF

v_gene: TRBV5-6
j_gene: TRBJ1-6
CDR3aa: CASTLRGTGNSPLHF

v_gene: TRBV18
j_gene: TRBJ2-3
CDR3aa: CASSHYESDTQYF

v_gene: TRBV29-1
j_gene: TRBJ2-5
CDR3aa: CSAFGRPEGTQYF

v_gene: TRBV29-1
j_gene: TRBJ2-5
CDR3aa: CSADRDRGLQETQYF

v_gene: TRBV30
j_gene: TRBJ2-3
CDR3aa: CAWKRGQTDTQYF

v_gene: TRBV27
j_gene: TRBJ1-4
CDR3aa: CASSPTLNEKLFF

v_gene: TRBV18
j_gene: TRBJ1-5
CDR3aa: CASSPAGGPVRNQPQHF

v_gene: TRBV29-1
j_gene: TRBJ2-7
CDR3aa: CSAKTLPGSSYEQYF

v_gene: TRBV27
j_gene: TRBJ2-5
CDR3aa: CASSLYPPAGGFGETQYF

v_gene: TRBV10-1
j_gene: TRBJ2-1
CDR3aa: CASSNSREQFF

v_gene: TRBV6-5
j_gene: TRBJ2-2
CDR3aa: CASSYRTVNTGELFF

v_gene: TRBV11-2
j_gene: TRBJ2-1
CDR3aa: CASSQTSGDFTEQFF

v_gene: TRBV7-9
j_gene: TRBJ1-2
CDR3aa: CASSRDRYYGYTF

v_gene: TRBV28
j_gene: TRBJ2-5
CDR3aa: CASRPGAEETQYF

v_gene: TRBV6-6
j_gene: TRBJ2-7
CDR3aa: CAGSRGLVTYEQYF

v_gene: TRBV11-2
j_gene: TRBJ1-1
CDR3aa: CASSLDLSPEAFF

v_gene: TRBV27
j_gene: TRBJ1-5
CDR3aa: CASSLQGGQPQHF

v_gene: TRBV14
j_gene: TRBJ1-2
CDR3aa: CASSRQALNYGYTF

v_gene: TRBV7-2
j_gene: TRBJ2-1
CDR3aa: CASSLALTSGEQFF

v_gene: TRBV25-1
j_gene: TRBJ2-1
CDR3aa: CASSKREQFF

v_gene: TRBV7-2
j_gene: TRBJ1-6
CDR3aa: CASSLGQGSSPLHF